This is a list of T cell receptor beta chains from one sample in a study of cytomegalovirus exposure and HLA in healthy donors. Generated by immunoSEQ multiplex PCR, the TCRdb table keeps only in-frame clones and is missing some. The sample shows approximately 70,000 clones, approximately 81% of them seen only once. The sequenced sample consisted of PBMCs. The receptor set was obtained from a young woman in good health and CMV-seronegative. The CDR3 runs from the conserved cysteine through the conserved F or W. A D gene is named only where the DNA matches it firmly. Expanded clones get a size class; other rows say once, few or many, or leave the size out.

TRBD2	.	TRBV7-8	TRBJ2-1	CASSPERGPYNEQFF	TGTGCCAGCAGCCCCGAGCGGGGGCCCTACAATGAGCAGTTCTTC
TRBD1	.	TRBV7-6	TRBJ2-7	CASSFHGQAYEQYF	TGTGCCAGCAGCTTCCACGGACAGGCCTACGAGCAGTACTTC
.	.	TRBV6-1	TRBJ1-5	CASHQGHQPQHF	TGTGCCAGTCATCAGGGTCATCAGCCCCAGCATTTT
.	.	TRBV6-6	TRBJ2-2	CASRIDRNTGELFF	TGTGCCAGCAGGATCGACAGAAACACCGGGGAGCTGTTTTTT
TRBD1	.	TRBV19	TRBJ1-5	CASSWDRGSNQPQHF	TGTGCCAGTAGTTGGGACAGGGGCAGCAATCAGCCCCAGCATTTT
.	.	TRBV9	TRBJ1-3	CASSHRQTDSGNTIYF	TGTGCCAGCAGCCATCGACAGACCGACTCTGGAAACACCATATATTTT
TRBD1	.	TRBV5-4	TRBJ1-1	CASSSYGQGSGTEAFF	TGTGCCAGCAGCAGCTATGGACAGGGGTCGGGCACTGAAGCTTTCTTT
TRBD1	.	TRBV6-5	TRBJ1-1	CASVQGALGTEAFF	TGTGCCAGCGTGCAGGGGGCGCTTGGCACTGAAGCTTTCTTT
TRBD1	once	TRBV18	TRBJ1-2	CASSPVTGGVDGYTF	TGTGCCAGCTCACCAGTAACAGGGGGCGTCGATGGCTACACCTTC
TRBD1	.	TRBV30	TRBJ2-7	CAWRGQGVVQYF	TGTGCCTGGAGGGGACAGGGGGTGGTGCAGTACTTC
.	few	TRBV5-1	TRBJ2-1	CASSLAVTTYNEQFF	TGCGCCAGCAGCTTGGCGGTTACCACCTACAATGAGCAGTTCTTC
.	few	TRBV12-5	TRBJ2-2	CASGLHLGGQTTFHGELFF	TGTGCTAGTGGTTTGCATTTAGGTGGACAGACAACTTTTCACGGGGAGCTGTTTTTT